These 3 T cell receptor beta chains were all obtained from the same sample, sequenced in a study of control samples from healthy donors and cancer patients. Data came from immunoSEQ multiplex PCR; TCRdb stores just in-frame clones and leaves some out. The table lists more than 70,000 clones, 91% of them singletons. The specimen sequenced was blood. The receptor source for this set is a young woman in good health.

This chain joins TRBV5-4 and TRBJ2-2; D uncertain. The CDR3 consists of 17 residues. The germline CDR1 and CDR2 sequences are SGHNT and YYREEE (reference sequence). V lost 0 bases to trimming and J lost 5 bases, with 17 bases between them. CDR3 amino acids: CASSLGVAMGRTGELFF. DNA of the CDR3: TGTGCCAGCAGCTTGGGGGTCGCGATGGGTAGGACCGGGGAGCTGTTTTTT.

The CDR3 DNA is TGTGCCAGCAGCTTAGGGATCGGGACTAGCTCTGGGGAGCAGTTCTTC. This gives the protein CASSLGIGTSSGEQFF. The genes are TRBV11-3 and TRBJ2-1; 9 bases match TRBD2. The CDR3 totals 16 residues. Germline V gives CDR1 SGHNT, CDR2 YENEEA. Trimming removed 1 base from V and 10 bases from J; junction bases left unmatched: 11. The entire variable domain, with the rest obtained from reference TRBV11-3 and TRBJ2-1, is as follows: EAGVVQSPRYKIIEKKQPVAFWCNPISGHNTLYWYLQNLGQGPELLIRYENEEAVDDSQLPKDRFSAERLKGVDSTLKIQPAELGDSAVYLCASSLGIGTSSGEQFFGPGTRLTVL.

The genes are TRBV29-1 and TRBJ2-1, with 7 positions matching TRBD1. V dropped 8 bases and J dropped 5; count of bases not matched to a gene: 15. The germline V gene encodes CDR1 SQVTM and CDR2 ANQGSEA. The CDR3 runs 15 residues. CDR3 region: CSSPRGSGPNNEQFF. The DNA of the CDR3 is TGCAGCTCCCCCAGGGGGAGCGGACCCAACAATGAGCAGTTCTTC.